The present TCR beta chain was sequenced within a study of neoadjuvant anti-PD-1 for oral cavity cancer. Study-wide background: Non-progressing patients received a fourth nivolumab dose near day 43, then surgery on days 50-56. The study, taken as a whole, reports: Higher pretreatment blood Treg/Th17 ratios correlated with higher pretreatment blood and lower post-treatment tumor TCRbeta clonality.

V shed 2 bases and J shed 0 bases, with 16 bases lying between them. Per the germline V gene, CDR1 is SGHTA and CDR2 is FQGNSA. The CDR3 sequence is 17 residues long. Time point specified: after neoadjuvant nivolumab, at surgical resection. Patients had HPV-negative, locally advanced oral cavity squamous cell carcinoma. PBMCs were not maintained or expanded in culture before analysis. As for this clone: Antigen specificity is unknown.

Profiling relied on immunoSEQ multiplex PCR, and the TCRdb table lists in-frame clones only, not all of them. The sample includes 10,000 or so clones, 50% to 70% of them seen just once. The rearrangement joins TRBV7-2 to TRBJ1-1; D gene unclear. The source of this sequence is a person aged 40 to 85 with oral cavity squamous cell carcinoma. The sequencing here drew on PBMCs, taken after nivolumab (anti-PD-1) treatment. CDR3 sequence reads: CASSLRRPAGMNTEAFF. The CDR3 DNA is TGTGCCAGCAGCTTACGCAGGCCCGCGGGGATGAACACTGAAGCTTTCTTT.